This T cell receptor (beta chain) is from a study of T cell responses to AZD1222 COVID-19 vaccine. Study-level results: White British people made up most donors, females outnumbered males, and clonal diversity was possibly underestimated. At baseline, just five to seven AZD1222 recipients tested seropositive.

Some clones are missing from TCRdb's copy, which holds only in-frame ones; the method was immunoSEQ multiplex PCR. The repertoire includes approximately 18,000 clones, 60% to 85% of them detected once, and 12% to 15% sits in the top ten. Doses given second, at about 4 or about 12 weeks, were pooled. The CDR3 extends over 13 amino acids. Trimming left V 4 bases short and J 5 bases short, with 11 bases between. CDR1 is MNHEY and CDR2 is SVGEGT in the germline V gene. This clone was counted a single time. What it binds is not known. The specimen comprised peripheral blood, sampled 28 days after the second AZD1222 dose. The TCR sequence derives from an adult who received the AZD1222 COVID-19 vaccine. The chain uses TRBV6-2 or TRBV6-3 and TRBJ1-2; D is unclear. CDR3 DNA sequence: TGTGCCAGCAGTTTAGACCTGGTGTATGGCTACACCTTC. It is translated as CASSLDLVYGYTF.